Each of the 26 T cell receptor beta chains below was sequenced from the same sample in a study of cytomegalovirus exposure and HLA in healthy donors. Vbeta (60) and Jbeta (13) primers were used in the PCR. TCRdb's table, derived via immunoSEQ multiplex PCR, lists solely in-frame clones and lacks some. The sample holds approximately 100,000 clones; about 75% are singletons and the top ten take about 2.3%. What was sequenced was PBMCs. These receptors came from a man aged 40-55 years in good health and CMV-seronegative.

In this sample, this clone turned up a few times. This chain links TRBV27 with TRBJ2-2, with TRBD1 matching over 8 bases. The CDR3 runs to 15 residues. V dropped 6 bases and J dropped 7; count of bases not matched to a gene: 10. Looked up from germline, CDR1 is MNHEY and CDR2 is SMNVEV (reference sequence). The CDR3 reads CASRRNGQGFGELFF. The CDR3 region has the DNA TGTGCCAGCAGACGCAATGGACAGGGTTTCGGGGAGCTGTTTTTT.

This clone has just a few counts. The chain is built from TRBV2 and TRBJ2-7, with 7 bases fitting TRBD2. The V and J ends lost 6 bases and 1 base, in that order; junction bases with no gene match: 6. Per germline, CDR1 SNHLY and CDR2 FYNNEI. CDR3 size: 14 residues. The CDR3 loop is CASRRLATSYEQYF. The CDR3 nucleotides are TGTGCCAGCAGGAGACTAGCCACGTCCTACGAGCAGTACTTC.

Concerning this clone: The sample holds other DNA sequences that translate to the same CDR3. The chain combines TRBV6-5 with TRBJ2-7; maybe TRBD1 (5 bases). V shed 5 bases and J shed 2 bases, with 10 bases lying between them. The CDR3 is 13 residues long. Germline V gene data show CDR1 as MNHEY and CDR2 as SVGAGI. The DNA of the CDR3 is TGTGCCAGCAGTCCCCCAGGGACCTACGAGCAGTACTTC. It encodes CASSPPGTYEQYF.

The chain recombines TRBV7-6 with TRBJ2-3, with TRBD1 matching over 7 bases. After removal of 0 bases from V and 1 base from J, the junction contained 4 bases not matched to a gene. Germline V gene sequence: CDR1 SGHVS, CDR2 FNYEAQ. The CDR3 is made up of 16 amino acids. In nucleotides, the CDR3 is TGTGCCAGCAGCTTAGCCGGGACAGTACGCACAGATACGCAGTATTTT. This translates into CASSLAGTVRTDTQYF.

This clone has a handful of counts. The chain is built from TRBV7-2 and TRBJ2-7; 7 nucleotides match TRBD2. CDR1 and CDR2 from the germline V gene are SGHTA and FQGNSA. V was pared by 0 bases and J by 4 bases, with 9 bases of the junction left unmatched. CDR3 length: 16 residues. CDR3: CASSLALAGEIYEQYF. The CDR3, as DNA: TGTGCCAGCAGCTTAGCGCTTGCGGGGGAGATATACGAGCAGTACTTC.

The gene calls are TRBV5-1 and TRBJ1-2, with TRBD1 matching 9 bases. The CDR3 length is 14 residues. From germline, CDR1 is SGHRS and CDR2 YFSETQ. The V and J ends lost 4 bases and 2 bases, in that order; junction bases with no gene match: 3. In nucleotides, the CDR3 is TGCGCCAGCAGCGGCACAGGGGGCAACTATGGCTACACCTTC. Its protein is CASSGTGGNYGYTF.

DNA of the CDR3: TGTGCCAGCAGTGGAAGGACAAACTATGGCTACACCTTC. Translating gives CASSGRTNYGYTF. The rearrangement links TRBV2 to TRBJ1-2; D is perhaps TRBD1 (5 bases). Germline V gives CDR1 SNHLY, CDR2 FYNNEI. The CDR3 runs 13 residues. V was cut by 4 bases and J by 2 bases, with 8 bases left in between.

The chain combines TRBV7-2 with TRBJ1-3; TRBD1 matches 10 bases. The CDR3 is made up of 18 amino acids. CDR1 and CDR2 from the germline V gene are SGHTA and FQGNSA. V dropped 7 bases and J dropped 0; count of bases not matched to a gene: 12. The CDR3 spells CASTLGQGIRSSGNTIYF. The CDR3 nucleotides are TGTGCCAGCACCCTGGGACAGGGGATAAGGAGCTCTGGAAACACCATATATTTT.

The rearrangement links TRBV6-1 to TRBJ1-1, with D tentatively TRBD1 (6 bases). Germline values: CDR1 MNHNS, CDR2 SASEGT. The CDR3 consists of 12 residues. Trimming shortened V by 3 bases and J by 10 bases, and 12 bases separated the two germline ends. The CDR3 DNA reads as TGTGCCAGCAGTGAGGGTGTGACAGGAGCTTTCTTT. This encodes CASSEGVTGAFF.

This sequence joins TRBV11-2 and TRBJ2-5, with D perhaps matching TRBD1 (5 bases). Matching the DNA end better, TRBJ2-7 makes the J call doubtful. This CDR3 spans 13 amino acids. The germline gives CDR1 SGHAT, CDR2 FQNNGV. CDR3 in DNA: TGTGCCAGCAGCTTAGACAGGGCAAACGAGCAGTACTTC. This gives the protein CASSLDRANEQYF.

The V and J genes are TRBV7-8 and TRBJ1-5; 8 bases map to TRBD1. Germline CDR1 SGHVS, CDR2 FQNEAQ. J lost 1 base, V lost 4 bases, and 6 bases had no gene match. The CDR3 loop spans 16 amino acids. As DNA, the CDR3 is TGTGCCAGCAGCTACCGGGACAGGAGCAGCAATCAGCCCCAGCATTTT. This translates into CASSYRDRSSNQPQHF.

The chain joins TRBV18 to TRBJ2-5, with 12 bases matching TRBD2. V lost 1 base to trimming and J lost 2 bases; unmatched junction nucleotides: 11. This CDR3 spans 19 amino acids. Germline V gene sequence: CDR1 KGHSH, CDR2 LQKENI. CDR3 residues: CASSPLPVASGRVQETQYF. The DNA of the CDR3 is TGTGCCAGCTCACCACTCCCGGTAGCTAGCGGGAGGGTTCAAGAGACCCAGTACTTC.

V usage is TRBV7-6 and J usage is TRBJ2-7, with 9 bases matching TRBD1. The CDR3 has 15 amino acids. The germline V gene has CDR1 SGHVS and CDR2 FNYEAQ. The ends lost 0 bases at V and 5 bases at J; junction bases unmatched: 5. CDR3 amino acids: CASSLAGTGMDEQYF. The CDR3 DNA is TGTGCCAGCAGCTTAGCCGGGACAGGGATGGACGAGCAGTACTTC.

CDR3 region: CASSLGGTGAYEQYF. DNA for the CDR3: TGCGCCAGCAGCCTCGGCGGGACAGGGGCCTACGAGCAGTACTTC. This chain links TRBV4-1 with TRBJ2-7, with 10 bases lining up with TRBD1. The CDR3 totals 15 residues. With V trimmed by 4 bases and J by 2 bases, 5 bases remained unmatched. From germline, CDR1 is MGHRA and CDR2 YSYEKL.

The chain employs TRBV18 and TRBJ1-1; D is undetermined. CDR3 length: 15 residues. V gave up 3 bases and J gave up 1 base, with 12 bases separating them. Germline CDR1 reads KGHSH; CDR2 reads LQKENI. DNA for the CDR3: TGTGCCAGCTCACCGGCCGTGAGGAGGAACACTGAAGCTTTCTTT. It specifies CASSPAVRRNTEAFF.

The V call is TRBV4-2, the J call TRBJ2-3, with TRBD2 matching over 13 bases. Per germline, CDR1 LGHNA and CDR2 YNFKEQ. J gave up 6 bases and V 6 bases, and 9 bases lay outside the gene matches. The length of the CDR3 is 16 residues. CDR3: CASRAKLTSGGDTQYF. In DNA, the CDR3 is TGTGCCAGCAGGGCGAAATTGACTAGCGGGGGGGATACGCAGTATTTT.

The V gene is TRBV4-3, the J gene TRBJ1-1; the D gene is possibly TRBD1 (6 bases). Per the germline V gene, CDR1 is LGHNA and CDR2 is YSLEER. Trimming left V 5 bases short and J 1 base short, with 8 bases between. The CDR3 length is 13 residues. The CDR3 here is CASSYRENTEAFF. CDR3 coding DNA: TGCGCCAGCAGCTACAGGGAGAACACTGAAGCTTTCTTT.

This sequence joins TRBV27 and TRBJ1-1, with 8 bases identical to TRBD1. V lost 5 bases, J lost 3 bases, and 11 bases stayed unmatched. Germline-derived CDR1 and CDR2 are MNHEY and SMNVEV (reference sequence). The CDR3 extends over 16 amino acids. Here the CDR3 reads CASSPDREGLDTEAFF. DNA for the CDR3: TGTGCCAGCAGTCCGGACAGGGAAGGGTTAGACACTGAAGCTTTCTTT.

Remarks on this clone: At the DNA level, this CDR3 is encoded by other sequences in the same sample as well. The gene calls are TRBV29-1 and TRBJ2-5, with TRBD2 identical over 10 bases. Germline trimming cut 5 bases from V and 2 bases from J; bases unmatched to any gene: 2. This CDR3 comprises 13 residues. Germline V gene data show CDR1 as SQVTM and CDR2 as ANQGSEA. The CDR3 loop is CSVSGGDQETQYF. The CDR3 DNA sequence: TGCAGCGTTAGCGGGGGGGATCAAGAGACCCAGTACTTC.

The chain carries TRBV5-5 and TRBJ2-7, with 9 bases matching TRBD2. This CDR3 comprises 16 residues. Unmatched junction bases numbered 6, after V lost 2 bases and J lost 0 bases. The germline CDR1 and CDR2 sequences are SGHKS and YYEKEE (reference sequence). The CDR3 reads CASSLLAGVRSYEQYF. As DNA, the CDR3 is TGTGCCAGCAGCTTATTAGCGGGGGTCCGCTCCTACGAGCAGTACTTC. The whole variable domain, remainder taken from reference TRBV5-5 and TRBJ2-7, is DAGVTQSPTHLIKTRGQQVTLRCSPISGHKSVSWYQQVLGQGPQFIFQYYEKEERGRGNFPDRFSARQFPNYSSELNVNALLLGDSALYLCASSLLAGVRSYEQYFGPGTRLTVT.

The CDR3 spells CASSRQGPDTQYF. The DNA of the CDR3 is TGTGCCAGCAGCAGACAGGGTCCAGATACGCAGTATTTT. The V and J genes are TRBV21-1 and TRBJ2-3; the table's D gene call, TRBD1, was not cross checked with the DNA. TRBV21-1 is assigned pseudogene status. The CDR3 runs 13 residues.

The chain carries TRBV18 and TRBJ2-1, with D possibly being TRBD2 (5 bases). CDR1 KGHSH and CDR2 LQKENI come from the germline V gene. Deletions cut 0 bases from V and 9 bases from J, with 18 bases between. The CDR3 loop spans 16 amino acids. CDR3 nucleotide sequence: TGTGCCAGCTCACCACCGATCCGGGTTTTAGAGGGTGAGCAGTTCTTC. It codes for CASSPPIRVLEGEQFF.

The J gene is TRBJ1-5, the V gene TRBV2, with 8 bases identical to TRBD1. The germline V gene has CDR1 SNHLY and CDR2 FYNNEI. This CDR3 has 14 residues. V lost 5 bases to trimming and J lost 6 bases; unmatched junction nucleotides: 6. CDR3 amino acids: CASSLGQGGQPQHF. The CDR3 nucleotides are TGTGCCAGCAGTCTTGGACAGGGAGGTCAGCCCCAGCATTTT.

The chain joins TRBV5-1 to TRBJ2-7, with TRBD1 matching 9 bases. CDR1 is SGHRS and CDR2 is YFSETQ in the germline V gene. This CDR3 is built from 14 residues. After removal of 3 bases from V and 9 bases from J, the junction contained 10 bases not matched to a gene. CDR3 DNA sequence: TGCGCCAGCAGCTACGGGACAGGGTCGGGGGTGCAGTACTTC. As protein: CASSYGTGSGVQYF.

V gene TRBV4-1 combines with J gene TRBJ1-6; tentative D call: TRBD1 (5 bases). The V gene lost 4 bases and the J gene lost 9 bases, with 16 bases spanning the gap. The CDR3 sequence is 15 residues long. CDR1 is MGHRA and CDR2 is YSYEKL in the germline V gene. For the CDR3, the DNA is TGCGCCAGCAGCCTAATCGGGGGGTCCGGTTCACCCCTCCACTTT. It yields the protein CASSLIGGSGSPLHF.

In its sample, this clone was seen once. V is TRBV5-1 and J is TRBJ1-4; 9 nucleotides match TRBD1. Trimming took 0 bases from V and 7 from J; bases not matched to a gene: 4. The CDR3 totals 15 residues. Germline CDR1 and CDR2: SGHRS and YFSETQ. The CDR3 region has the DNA TGCGCCAGCAGCTTGGCCGGGACAGGGAGTGAAAAACTGTTTTTT. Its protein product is CASSLAGTGSEKLFF.